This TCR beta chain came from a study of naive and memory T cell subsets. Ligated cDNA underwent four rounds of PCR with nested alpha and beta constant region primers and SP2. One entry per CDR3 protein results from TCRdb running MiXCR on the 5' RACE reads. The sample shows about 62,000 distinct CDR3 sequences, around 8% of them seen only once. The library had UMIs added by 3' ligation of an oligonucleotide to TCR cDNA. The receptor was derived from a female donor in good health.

Here the CDR3 reads CASSQRTGETGELFF. The CDR3 nucleotides are TGTGCCAGCTCACAACGGACAGGGGAGACCGGGGAGCTGTTTTTT. The chain uses TRBV18 and TRBJ2-2; 9 bases fit TRBD1. After removal of 4 bases from V and 5 bases from J, the junction contained 5 bases not matched to a gene. CDR3 size: 15 residues. Per germline, CDR1 KGHSH and CDR2 LQKENI.